This T cell receptor beta chain was obtained from a study of blood T cell repertoires in COVID-19. Study-level background: PBMCs, B-cell-depleted T cells, or T cells provided the cDNA or gDNA that made up the material.

In the source study's methods: Estimates of nucleated cell counts were drawn from the amplification of reference gene primers. The repertoire was sequenced with immunoSEQ multiplex PCR; TCRdb's copy has only in-frame clones and lacks some. V, J and clone size derive from that table, while D and trimming were established from the DNA sequence. The repertoire has tens of thousands of clones, about nine tenths of them found once; the top ten carry 1.5% to 2%. The CDR3 has 14 amino acids. CDR1 SGHRS and CDR2 YFSETQ come from the germline V gene. V lost 5 bases to trimming and J lost 5 bases, with 16 bases between them.

What was sequenced was peripheral blood. The TCR comes from a woman aged 50 to 60 in a cohort sampled during active COVID-19. The rearrangement links TRBV5-1 to TRBJ2-5; a possible D gene is TRBD2 (6 bases). The DNA of the CDR3 is TGCGCCAGCAGAGACGTGGGGGGTTCCGAGACCCAGTACTTC. It yields the protein CASRDVGGSETQYF. Full variable domain (outside the CDR3, taken from reference TRBV5-1 and TRBJ2-5): KAGVTQTPRYLIKTRGQQVTLSCSPISGHRSVSWYQQTPGQGLQFLFEYFSETQRNKGNFPGRFSGRQFSNSRSEMNVSTLELGDSALYLCASRDVGGSETQYFGPGTRLLVL.